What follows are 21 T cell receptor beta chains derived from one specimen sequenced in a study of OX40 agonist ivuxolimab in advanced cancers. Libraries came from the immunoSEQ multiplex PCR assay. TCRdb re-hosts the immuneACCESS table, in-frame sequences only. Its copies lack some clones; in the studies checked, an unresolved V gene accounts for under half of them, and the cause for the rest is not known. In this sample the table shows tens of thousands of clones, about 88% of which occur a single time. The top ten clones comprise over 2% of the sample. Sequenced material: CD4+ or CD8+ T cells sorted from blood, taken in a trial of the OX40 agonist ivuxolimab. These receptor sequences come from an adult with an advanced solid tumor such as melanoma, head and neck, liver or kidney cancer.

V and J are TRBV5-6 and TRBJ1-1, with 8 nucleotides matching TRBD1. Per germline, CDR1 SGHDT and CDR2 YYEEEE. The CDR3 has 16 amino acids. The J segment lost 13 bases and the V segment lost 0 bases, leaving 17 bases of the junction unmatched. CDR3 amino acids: CASSLGAGTGTVRGFF. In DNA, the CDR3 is TGTGCCAGCAGCTTGGGAGCCGGGACAGGTACCGTACGGGGTTTCTTT.

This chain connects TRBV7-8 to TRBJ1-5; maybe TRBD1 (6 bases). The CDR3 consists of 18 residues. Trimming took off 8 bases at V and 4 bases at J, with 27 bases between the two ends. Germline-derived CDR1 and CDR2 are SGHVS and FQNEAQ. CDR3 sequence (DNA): TGTGCCAGCGGGAAGGACAGTCCACTGTTCAATTCGAATCAGCCCCAGCATTTT. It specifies CASGKDSPLFNSNQPQHF.

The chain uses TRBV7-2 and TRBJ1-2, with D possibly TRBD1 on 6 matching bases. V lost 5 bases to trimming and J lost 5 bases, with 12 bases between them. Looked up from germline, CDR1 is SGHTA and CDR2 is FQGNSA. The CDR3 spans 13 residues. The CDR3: CASSHDRQYGYTF. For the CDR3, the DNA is TGTGCCAGCAGCCACGACAGGCAGTATGGCTACACCTTC.

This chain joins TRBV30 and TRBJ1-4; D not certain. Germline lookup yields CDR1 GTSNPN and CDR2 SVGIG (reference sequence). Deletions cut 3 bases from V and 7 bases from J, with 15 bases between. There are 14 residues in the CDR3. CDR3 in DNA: TGTGCCTGGAGGCCGACGGCCCCGGGTGAAAAACTGTTTTTT. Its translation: CAWRPTAPGEKLFF.

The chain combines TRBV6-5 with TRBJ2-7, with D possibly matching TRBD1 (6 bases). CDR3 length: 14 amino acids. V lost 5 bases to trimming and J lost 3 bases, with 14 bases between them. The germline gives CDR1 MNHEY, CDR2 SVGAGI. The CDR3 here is CASSGSDRSYEQYF. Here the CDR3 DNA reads TGTGCCAGCAGTGGTAGCGACAGGAGCTACGAGCAGTACTTC.

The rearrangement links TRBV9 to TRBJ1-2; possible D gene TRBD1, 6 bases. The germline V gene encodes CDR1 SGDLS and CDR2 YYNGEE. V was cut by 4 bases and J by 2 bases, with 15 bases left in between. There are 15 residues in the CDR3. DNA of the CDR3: TGTGCCAGCAGCATCTCCGGTACAGGGAACTATGGCTACACCTTC. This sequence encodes CASSISGTGNYGYTF.

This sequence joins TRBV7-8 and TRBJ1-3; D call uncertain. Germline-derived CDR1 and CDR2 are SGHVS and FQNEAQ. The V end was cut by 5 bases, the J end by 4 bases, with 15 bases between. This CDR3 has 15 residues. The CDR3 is CASSPDRSGGNTIYF. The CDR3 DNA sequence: TGTGCCAGCAGCCCCGACCGTAGCGGGGGAAACACCATATATTTT.

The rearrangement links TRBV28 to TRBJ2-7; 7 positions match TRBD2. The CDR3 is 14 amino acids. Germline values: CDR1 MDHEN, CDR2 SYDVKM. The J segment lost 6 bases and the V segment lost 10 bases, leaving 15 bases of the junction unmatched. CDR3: CATAPYGIAGEQYF. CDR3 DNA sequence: TGTGCCACCGCACCCTACGGGATAGCGGGCGAGCAGTACTTC.

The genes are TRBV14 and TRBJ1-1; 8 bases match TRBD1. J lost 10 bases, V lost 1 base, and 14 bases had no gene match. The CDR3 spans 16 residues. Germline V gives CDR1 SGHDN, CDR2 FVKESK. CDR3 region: CASSQGTGGRQGRAFF. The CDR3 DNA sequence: TGTGCCAGCAGCCAAGGGACCGGGGGAAGACAGGGGCGAGCTTTCTTT.

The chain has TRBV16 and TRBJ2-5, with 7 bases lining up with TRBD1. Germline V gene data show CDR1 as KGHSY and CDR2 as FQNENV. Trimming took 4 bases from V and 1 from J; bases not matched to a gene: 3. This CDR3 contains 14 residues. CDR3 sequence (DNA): TGTGCCAGCAGCCGGGACAGAGCCCAAGAGACCCAGTACTTC. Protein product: CASSRDRAQETQYF. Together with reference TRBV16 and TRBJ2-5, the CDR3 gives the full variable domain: GEEVAQTPKHLVRGEGQKAKLYCAPIKGHSYVFWYQQVLKNEFKFLISFQNENVFDETGMPKERFSAKCLPNSPCSLEIQATKLEDSAVYFCASSRDRAQETQYFGPGTRLLVL.

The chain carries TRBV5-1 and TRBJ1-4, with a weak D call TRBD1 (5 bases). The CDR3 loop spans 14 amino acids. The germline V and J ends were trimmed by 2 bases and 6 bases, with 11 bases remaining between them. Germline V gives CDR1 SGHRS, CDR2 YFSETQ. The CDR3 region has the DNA TGCGCCAGCAGCTTTTCGGGGCTGGATGAAAAACTGTTTTTT. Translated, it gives CASSFSGLDEKLFF.

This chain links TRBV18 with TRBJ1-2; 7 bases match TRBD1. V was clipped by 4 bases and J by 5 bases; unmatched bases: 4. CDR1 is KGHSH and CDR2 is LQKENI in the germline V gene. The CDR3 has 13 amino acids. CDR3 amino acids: CASSLGTEYGYTF. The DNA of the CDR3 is TGTGCCAGCTCACTTGGGACAGAGTATGGCTACACCTTC.

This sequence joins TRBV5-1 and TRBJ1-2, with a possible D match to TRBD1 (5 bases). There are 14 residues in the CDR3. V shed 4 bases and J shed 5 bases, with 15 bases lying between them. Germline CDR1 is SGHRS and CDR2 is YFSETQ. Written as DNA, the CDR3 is TGCGCCAGCAGCACGGGGACGCCCGAGTATGGCTACACCTTC. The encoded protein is CASSTGTPEYGYTF.

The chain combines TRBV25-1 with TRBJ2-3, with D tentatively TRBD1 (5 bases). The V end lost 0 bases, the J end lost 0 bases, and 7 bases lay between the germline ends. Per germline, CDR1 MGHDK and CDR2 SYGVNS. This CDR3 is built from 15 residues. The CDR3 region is CASSEYRQSTDTQYF. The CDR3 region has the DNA TGTGCCAGCAGTGAATATCGACAGAGCACAGATACGCAGTATTTT.

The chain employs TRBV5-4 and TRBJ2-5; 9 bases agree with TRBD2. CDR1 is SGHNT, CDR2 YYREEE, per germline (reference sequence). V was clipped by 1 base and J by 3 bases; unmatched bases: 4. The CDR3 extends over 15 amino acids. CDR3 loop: CASSLRVAGEETQYF. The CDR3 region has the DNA TGTGCCAGCAGCTTGAGGGTAGCGGGGGAAGAGACCCAGTACTTC.

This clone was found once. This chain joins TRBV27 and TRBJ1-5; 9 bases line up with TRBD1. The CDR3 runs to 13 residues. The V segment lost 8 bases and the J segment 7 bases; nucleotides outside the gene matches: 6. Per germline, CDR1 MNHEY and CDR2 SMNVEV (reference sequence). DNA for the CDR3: TGTGCCAGCCGGGACAGGGAAAACCAGCCCCAGCATTTT. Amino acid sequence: CASRDRENQPQHF.

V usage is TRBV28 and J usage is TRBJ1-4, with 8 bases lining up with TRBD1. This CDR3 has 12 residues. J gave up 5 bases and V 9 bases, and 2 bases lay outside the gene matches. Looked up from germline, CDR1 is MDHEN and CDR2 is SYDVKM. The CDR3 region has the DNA TGTGCCAGTAGGACAGGGAATGAAAAACTGTTTTTT. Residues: CASRTGNEKLFF.

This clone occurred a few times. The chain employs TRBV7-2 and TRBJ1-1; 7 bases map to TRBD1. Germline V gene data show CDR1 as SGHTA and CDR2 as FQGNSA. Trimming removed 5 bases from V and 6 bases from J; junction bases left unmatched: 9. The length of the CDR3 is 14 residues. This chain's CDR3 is CASSPQTGSAEAFF. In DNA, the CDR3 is TGTGCCAGCAGCCCACAGACAGGGAGCGCTGAAGCTTTCTTT.

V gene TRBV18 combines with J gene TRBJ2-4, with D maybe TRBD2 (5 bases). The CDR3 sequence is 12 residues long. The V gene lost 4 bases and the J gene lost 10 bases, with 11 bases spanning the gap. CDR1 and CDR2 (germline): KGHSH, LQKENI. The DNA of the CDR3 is TGTGCCAGCTCACGCCCCGGGGAAATTCAGTACTTC. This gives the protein CASSRPGEIQYF.

CDR3 sequence (DNA): TGTGCCAGCAGCGCGGGGGGGCTCTCTGGGGCCAACGTCCTGACTTTC. This gives the protein CASSAGGLSGANVLTF. The chain links TRBV9 to TRBJ2-6, with 8 bases identical to TRBD2. Germline values: CDR1 SGDLS, CDR2 YYNGEE. The length of the CDR3 is 16 residues. The V and J ends lost 3 bases and 0 bases, in that order; junction bases with no gene match: 2.

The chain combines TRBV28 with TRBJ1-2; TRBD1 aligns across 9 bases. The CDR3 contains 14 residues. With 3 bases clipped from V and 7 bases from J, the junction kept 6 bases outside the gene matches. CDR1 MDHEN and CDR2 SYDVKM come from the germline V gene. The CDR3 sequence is CASSLVQGASGYTF. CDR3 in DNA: TGTGCCAGCAGTTTGGTACAGGGGGCTTCTGGCTACACCTTC.